This T cell receptor beta chain was recovered during a study of chemoradiotherapy in HPV16-positive cancers. V lost 8 bases to trimming and J lost 5 bases, with 16 bases between them. This CDR3 has 14 residues. Germline CDR1 and CDR2: ENHRY and SYGVKD. Repertoires were generated with immunoSEQ multiplex PCR, while TCRdb's copy carries only in-frame clones and drops some. This sample has over 35,000 clones, with around three quarters found just once. This TCR came from a human donor with HPV-associated anogenital cancer. The sample consisted of blood, taken from a patient who underwent chemoradiotherapy. V gene TRBV10-3 combines with J gene TRBJ2-1; D is unclear. CDR3 in DNA: TGTGCCATCGGGTCGAATCTGAGGAACAATGAGCAGTTCTTC. Its translation: CAIGSNLRNNEQFF.